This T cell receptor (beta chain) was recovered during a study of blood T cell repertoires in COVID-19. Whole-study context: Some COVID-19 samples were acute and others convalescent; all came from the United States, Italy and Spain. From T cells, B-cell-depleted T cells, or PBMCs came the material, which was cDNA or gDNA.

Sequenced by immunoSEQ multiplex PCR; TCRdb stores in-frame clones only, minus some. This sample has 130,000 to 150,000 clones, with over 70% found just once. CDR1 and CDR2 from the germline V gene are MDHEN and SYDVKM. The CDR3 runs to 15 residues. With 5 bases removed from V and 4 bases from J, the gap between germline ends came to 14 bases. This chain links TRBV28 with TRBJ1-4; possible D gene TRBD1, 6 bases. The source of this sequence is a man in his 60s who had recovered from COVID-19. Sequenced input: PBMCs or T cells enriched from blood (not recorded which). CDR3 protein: CASSLIRGYNEKLFF. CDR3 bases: TGTGCCAGCAGTCTTATAAGGGGGTATAATGAAAAACTGTTTTTT. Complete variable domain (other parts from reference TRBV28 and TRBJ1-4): DVKVTQSSRYLVKRTGEKVFLECVQDMDHENMFWYRQDPGLGLRLIYFSYDVKMKEKGDIPEGYSVSREKKERFSLILESASTNQTSMYLCASSLIRGYNEKLFFGSGTQLSVL.